The 12 T cell receptor beta chains reported below all come from one sample, sequenced in a study of cytomegalovirus exposure and HLA in healthy donors. This PCR relied on a set of 60 Vbeta primers and 13 Jbeta primers. Only in-frame clones appear in the TCRdb table, and some are missing; sequencing was by immunoSEQ multiplex PCR. The profile shows about 120,000 clones, over 75% of them singletons. Material: PBMCs. The receptor source for this set is a man aged 18-30 years in good health and CMV-seropositive.

The chain uses TRBV5-1 and TRBJ1-2; 7 bases agree with TRBD1. Germline assignment: CDR1 SGHRS and CDR2 YFSETQ. The V segment lost 4 bases and the J segment 0 bases; nucleotides outside the gene matches: 12. There are 17 residues in the CDR3. The CDR3 DNA sequence: TGCGCCAGCAGCCCGAGGGGGACAGAGACCACTAACTATGGCTACACCTTC. Its protein is CASSPRGTETTNYGYTF.

Concerning this clone itself: One junction end disagrees with the germline gene, perhaps due to a read error. The chain links TRBV7-9 to TRBJ1-4, with 8 bases fitting TRBD1. Looked up from germline, CDR1 is SEHNR and CDR2 is FQNEAQ (reference sequence). The CDR3 sequence is 16 residues long. The CDR3 here is CSSSLGKGQAKEKLFF. CDR3 DNA: TGTTCCAGCAGCCTAGGGAAGGGACAGGCGAAGGAAAAACTGTTTTTT. Looking up the rest from reference TRBV7-9 and TRBJ1-4 gives the full variable domain: DTGVSQNPRHKITKRGQNVTFRCDPISEHNRLYWYRQTLGQGPEFLTYFQNEAQLEKSRLLSDRFSAERPKGSFSTLEIQRTEQGDSAMYLCSSSLGKGQAKEKLFFGSGTQLSVL.

The V call is TRBV6-6, the J call TRBJ2-3; the match to TRBD2 covers 10 bases. This CDR3 spans 16 amino acids. Germline loops: CDR1 MNHNY, CDR2 SVGAGI (reference sequence). V was clipped by 6 bases and J by 6 bases; unmatched bases: 12. The CDR3 sequence: CASRANPGLARDTQYF. The DNA of the CDR3 is TGTGCCAGCAGGGCCAATCCGGGACTAGCGAGGGATACGCAGTATTTT.

There are a few counts of this clone. This sequence joins TRBV14 and TRBJ2-7; 11 bases map to TRBD2. Germline CDR1 SGHDN, CDR2 FVKESK. Unmatched junction bases numbered 4, after V lost 4 bases and J lost 2 bases. The CDR3 has 15 amino acids. The CDR3 reads CASSPLAGGPYEQYF. The CDR3 DNA reads TGTGCCAGCAGCCCTCTAGCGGGGGGACCCTACGAGCAGTACTTC.

CDR3: CASSKGQGANYGYTF. The CDR3 DNA reads TGTGCCAGTAGTAAAGGACAGGGGGCTAACTATGGCTACACCTTC. The genes are TRBV19 and TRBJ1-2, with 10 positions matching TRBD1. CDR3 length equals 15 residues. With 4 bases clipped from V and 0 bases from J, the junction kept 2 bases outside the gene matches. Germline lookup yields CDR1 LNHDA and CDR2 SQIVND (reference sequence).

The chain joins TRBV2 to TRBJ1-5, with D maybe TRBD1 (6 bases). The V end was cut by 6 bases, the J end by 0 bases, with 12 bases between. Looked up from germline, CDR1 is SNHLY and CDR2 is FYNNEI. The CDR3 spans 15 residues. This CDR3 reads CASRQGVHSNQPQHF. The DNA for the CDR3 is TGTGCCAGCAGACAGGGAGTCCATAGCAATCAGCCCCAGCATTTT.

The chain recombines TRBV19 with TRBJ2-7, with 8 nucleotides matching TRBD2. Unmatched junction bases numbered 3, after V lost 5 bases and J lost 0 bases. Per germline, CDR1 LNHDA and CDR2 SQIVND (reference sequence). The CDR3 extends over 14 amino acids. CDR3 DNA: TGTGCCAGTAGTCCCGGGACTAGCTCCTACGAGCAGTACTTC. Its protein is CASSPGTSSYEQYF.

The CDR3, as DNA: TGTGCCAGCAGCTTAGATCGGTCTAGCGGGTATTTTTCCTACAATGAGCAGTTCTTC. It specifies CASSLDRSSGYFSYNEQFF. The chain carries TRBV11-2 and TRBJ2-1; 8 bases align to TRBD2. This CDR3 spans 19 amino acids. The J segment lost 1 base and the V segment lost 0 bases, leaving 11 bases of the junction unmatched. Per the germline V gene, CDR1 is SGHAT and CDR2 is FQNNGV.

V and J are TRBV29-1 and TRBJ2-5; TRBD2 agrees at 9 bases. The CDR3 has 14 residues. Germline V lookup: CDR1 SQVTM, CDR2 ANQGSEA. Unmatched junction bases numbered 15, after V lost 6 bases and J lost 10 bases. The chain's CDR3 is CSVGLYSGGEDQYF. The CDR3 DNA reads TGCAGCGTCGGGCTTTATAGCGGGGGTGAGGACCAGTACTTC.

The chain uses TRBV9 and TRBJ2-2; TRBD2 is a possible D gene (7 bases). The germline V gene encodes CDR1 SGDLS and CDR2 YYNGEE. V was cut by 0 bases and J by 6 bases, with 15 bases left in between. This CDR3 region has 16 residues. Written as DNA, the CDR3 is TGTGCCAGCAGCGTAGGGGGGGGGCCGATGGCCGGGGAGCTGTTTTTT. Protein: CASSVGGGPMAGELFF.

This clone was detected only a few times. The chain joins TRBV5-6 to TRBJ1-2; the match to TRBD1 covers 12 bases. The germline CDR1 and CDR2 sequences are SGHDT and YYEEEE. V was pared by 4 bases and J by 2 bases, with 9 bases of the junction left unmatched. The CDR3 has 17 amino acids. The CDR3: CASSTGTGGAWNYGYTF. CDR3 nucleotides: TGTGCCAGCAGCACCGGGACAGGGGGCGCCTGGAACTATGGCTACACCTTC.

The V gene is TRBV13, the J gene TRBJ2-7, with 10 bases aligning to TRBD2. Trimming at V came to 6 bases and at J to 2 bases, leaving 4 bases not matched to a gene. This CDR3 region has 14 residues. CDR1 and CDR2 (germline): PRHDT, FYEKMQ (reference sequence). This chain's CDR3 is CASRLAGLPYEQYF. The CDR3 DNA sequence: TGTGCCAGCAGACTAGCGGGGCTACCCTACGAGCAGTACTTC.